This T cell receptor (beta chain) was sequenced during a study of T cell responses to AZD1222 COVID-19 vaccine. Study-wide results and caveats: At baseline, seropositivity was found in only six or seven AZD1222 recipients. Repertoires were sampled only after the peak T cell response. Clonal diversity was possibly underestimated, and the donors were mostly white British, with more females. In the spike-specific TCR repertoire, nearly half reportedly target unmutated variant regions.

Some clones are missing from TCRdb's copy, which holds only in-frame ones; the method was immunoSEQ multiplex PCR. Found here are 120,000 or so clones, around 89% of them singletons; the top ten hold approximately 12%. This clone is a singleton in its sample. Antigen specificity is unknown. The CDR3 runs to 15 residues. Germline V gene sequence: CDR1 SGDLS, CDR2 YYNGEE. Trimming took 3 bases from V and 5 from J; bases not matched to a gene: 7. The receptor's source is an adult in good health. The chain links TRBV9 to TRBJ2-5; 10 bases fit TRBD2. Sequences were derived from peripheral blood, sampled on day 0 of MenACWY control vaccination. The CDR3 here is CASSASGSPRETQYF. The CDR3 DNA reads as TGTGCCAGCAGCGCTAGCGGGAGCCCCCGGGAGACCCAGTACTTC.